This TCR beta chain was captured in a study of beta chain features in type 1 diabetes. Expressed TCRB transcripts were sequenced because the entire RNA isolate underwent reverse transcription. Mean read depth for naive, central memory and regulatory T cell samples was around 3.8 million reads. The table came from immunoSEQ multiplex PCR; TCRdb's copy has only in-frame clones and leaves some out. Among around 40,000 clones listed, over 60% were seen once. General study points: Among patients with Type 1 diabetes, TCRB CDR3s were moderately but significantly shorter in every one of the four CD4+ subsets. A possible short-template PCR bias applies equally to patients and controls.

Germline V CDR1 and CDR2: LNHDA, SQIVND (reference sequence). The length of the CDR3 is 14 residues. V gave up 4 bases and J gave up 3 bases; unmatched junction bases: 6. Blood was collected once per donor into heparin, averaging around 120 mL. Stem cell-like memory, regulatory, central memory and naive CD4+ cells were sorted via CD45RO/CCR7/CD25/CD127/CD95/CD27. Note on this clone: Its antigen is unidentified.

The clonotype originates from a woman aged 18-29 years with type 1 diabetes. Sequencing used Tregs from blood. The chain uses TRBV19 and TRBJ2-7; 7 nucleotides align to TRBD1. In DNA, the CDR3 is TGTGCCAGTAGTAACCGGGACAGACTCTACGAGCAGTACTTC. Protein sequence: CASSNRDRLYEQYF.